One sample yielded the 22 T cell receptor beta chains listed below, sequenced in a study of blood T cell repertoires in COVID-19. Method: immunoSEQ multiplex PCR; TCRdb's copy keeps in-frame clones and lacks some. The sample contains some 120,000 clones, roughly 88% of which appear only once. Source material: peripheral blood. The receptors here all came from a human donor in a cohort sampled during active COVID-19.

The chain employs TRBV24-1 and TRBJ2-7, with D perhaps TRBD2 (5 bases). CDR3 length: 16 residues. Germline V CDR1 and CDR2: KGHDR, SFDVKD. V lost 4 bases, J lost 4 bases, and 19 bases lay in between. CDR3 DNA: TGTGCCACCAGTGACTACAGCGGCTGTGGGTCTTACGAGCAGTACTTC. The encoded protein is CATSDYSGCGSYEQYF.

V usage is TRBV30 and J usage is TRBJ1-2, with D unresolved. Trimming shortened V by 0 bases and J by 7 bases, and 6 bases separated the two germline ends. Germline V gene lookup returns CDR1 GTSNPN and CDR2 SVGIG (reference sequence). This CDR3 spans 11 amino acids. CDR3 region: CAWSVLFGYTF. Written as DNA, the CDR3 is TGTGCCTGGAGTGTTCTCTTTGGCTACACCTTC.

The chain uses TRBV19 and TRBJ1-2; D is unclear. The CDR3 is 11 amino acids. Trimming left V 3 bases short and J 9 bases short, with 8 bases between. CDR1 is LNHDA and CDR2 is SQIVND in the germline V gene (reference sequence). CDR3 bases: TGTGCCAGTAGTATTAGTCTGAGCTACACCTTC. Its translation: CASSISLSYTF.

This chain joins TRBV10-1 and TRBJ2-3; D perhaps matches TRBD2 (6 bases). CDR1 and CDR2 from the germline V gene are WNHNN and SYGVQD (reference sequence). The V end was cut by 0 bases, the J end by 4 bases, with 14 bases between. The CDR3 is made up of 16 amino acids. CDR3 bases: TGCGCCAGCAGTGAGTCGGAGGGAAAGGCGGCAGATACGCAGTATTTT. This encodes CASSESEGKAADTQYF.

The chain recombines TRBV19 with TRBJ1-1; possibly TRBD1 for D (6 bases). Germline-derived CDR1 and CDR2 are LNHDA and SQIVND (reference sequence). CDR3 length: 12 residues. V dropped 7 bases and J dropped 6 bases, with 12 bases sitting between them. In nucleotides, the CDR3 is TGTGCCAGTAACCCAGGGGCCGCTGAAGCTTTCTTT. It specifies CASNPGAAEAFF. Together with reference TRBV19 and TRBJ1-1, the CDR3 gives the full variable domain: DGGITQSPKYLFRKEGQNVTLSCEQNLNHDAMYWYRQDPGQGLRLIYYSQIVNDFQKGDIAEGYSVSREKKESFPLTVTSAQKNPTAFYLCASNPGAAEAFFGQGTRLTVV.

A single count supports this clone. The genes are TRBV7-9 and TRBJ2-1; possible D gene TRBD2, 6 bases. The CDR3 sequence is 16 residues long. Deletions cut 2 bases from V and 2 bases from J, with 13 bases between. Germline lookup yields CDR1 SEHNR and CDR2 FQNEAQ (reference sequence). CDR3 in amino acids: CASSLLSSVPYNEQFF. CDR3 in DNA: TGTGCCAGCAGCTTATTATCTAGCGTTCCCTACAATGAGCAGTTCTTC.

The V call is TRBV7-2, the J call TRBJ1-1; unclear D gene. This CDR3 has 15 amino acids. Trimming pared 4 bases from V and 0 bases from J, leaving 12 bases between. Per germline, CDR1 SGHTA and CDR2 FQGNSA. DNA for the CDR3: TGTGCCAGCAGCTCTCAGAACCTCATGAACACTGAAGCTTTCTTT. Protein: CASSSQNLMNTEAFF.

This sequence joins TRBV19 and TRBJ1-1; TRBD1 might be the D (6 bases). The V gene's germline CDR1 is LNHDA and CDR2 SQIVND (reference sequence). V was pared by 5 bases and J by 6 bases, with 16 bases between. The CDR3 is 14 amino acids. The CDR3 DNA reads as TGTGCCAGTAGTCCCGAAGGGACATTGTCTGAAGCTTTCTTT. Translation gives CASSPEGTLSEAFF.

The V gene is TRBV5-1, the J gene TRBJ2-5; 7 nucleotides align to TRBD1. The length of the CDR3 is 14 residues. Per germline, CDR1 SGHRS and CDR2 YFSETQ. V was pared by 1 base and J by 4 bases, with 4 bases of the junction left unmatched. For the CDR3, the DNA is TGCGCCAGCAGCTTGACAGGGGCGGGAGAGACCCAGTACTTC. Its translation is CASSLTGAGETQYF.

The V and J genes are TRBV6-5 and TRBJ2-5, with 13 positions matching TRBD2. The J segment lost 3 bases and the V segment lost 8 bases, leaving 3 bases of the junction unmatched. The CDR3 sequence is 14 residues long. CDR1 is MNHEY and CDR2 is SVGAGI in the germline V gene. As DNA, the CDR3 is TGTGCCAGCGGAGGACTAGCGGGAGAAGAGACCCAGTACTTC. Translating it yields CASGGLAGEETQYF.

The table lists this clone with a few counts. The chain carries TRBV20-1 and TRBJ1-5; D is undetermined. The V end was cut by 3 bases, the J end by 0 bases, with 9 bases between. The germline V gene has CDR1 DFQATT and CDR2 SNEGSKA (reference sequence). This CDR3 spans 14 amino acids. DNA for the CDR3: TGCAGTGCTAGTGGGGAGGGTAGCAATCAGCCCCAGCATTTT. This encodes CSASGEGSNQPQHF.

This chain's CDR3 is CASSPSNEKLFF. CDR3 bases: TGTGCCAGCAGCCCAAGCAATGAAAAACTGTTTTTT. This chain connects TRBV7-8 to TRBJ1-4; no clear D. This CDR3 is built from 12 residues. Trimming removed 5 bases from V and 5 bases from J, with 6 bases in between. Germline CDR1 and CDR2: SGHVS and FQNEAQ.

The chain carries TRBV5-6 and TRBJ2-1; 7 nucleotides agree with TRBD2. The germline V gene encodes CDR1 SGHDT and CDR2 YYEEEE. The CDR3 totals 15 residues. V lost 1 base and J lost 7; bases outside the gene matches: 8. CDR3 bases: TGTGCCAGCAGCTTGCTACTAGCGATGGCAAATGAGCAGTTCTTC. Translated, it gives CASSLLLAMANEQFF.

The chain uses TRBV24-1 and TRBJ1-1; D not certain. V lost 7 bases, J lost 1 base, and 3 bases lay in between. Germline loops: CDR1 KGHDR, CDR2 SFDVKD. The CDR3 loop spans 11 amino acids. The CDR3 is CATSQNTEAFF. In nucleotides, the CDR3 is TGTGCCACCAGCCAGAACACTGAAGCTTTCTTT.

The chain couples TRBV12-3 or TRBV12-4 to TRBJ2-1, with D unclear. The CDR3 is made up of 13 amino acids. The germline V and J ends were trimmed by 8 bases and 3 bases, with 11 bases remaining between them. The CDR3 protein is CASFSAYYNEQFF. The CDR3 bases are TGTGCCAGCTTCAGCGCTTACTACAATGAGCAGTTCTTC.

V usage is TRBV5-1 and J usage is TRBJ2-5; TRBD1 matches at 7 bases. CDR1 is SGHRS and CDR2 is YFSETQ in the germline V gene. The CDR3 has 15 residues. V was pared by 1 base and J by 2 bases, with 5 bases of the junction left unmatched. CDR3 bases: TGCGCCAGCAGCTTGCACAGGGGTCAGCAAGAGACCCAGTACTTC. This sequence encodes CASSLHRGQQETQYF.

The genes are TRBV4-3 and TRBJ2-7; TRBD2 matches at 10 bases. The length of the CDR3 is 14 residues. Germline V gives CDR1 LGHNA, CDR2 YSLEER. Trimming removed 3 bases from V and 5 bases from J; junction bases left unmatched: 4. DNA of the CDR3: TGCGCCAGCAGCCAGTCTAGCGGGAGTAACGAGCAGTACTTC. This sequence encodes CASSQSSGSNEQYF.

The CDR3 is CASSYIPGVGNEQFF. CDR3 DNA: TGTGCCAGCAGTTACATCCCCGGGGTCGGGAATGAGCAGTTCTTC. This sequence joins TRBV6-5 and TRBJ2-1, with a weak D call TRBD2 (5 bases). The V end was cut by 2 bases, the J end by 7 bases, with 15 bases between. Germline lookup yields CDR1 MNHEY and CDR2 SVGAGI. The CDR3 spans 15 residues.

This chain joins TRBV10-2 and TRBJ2-7; D is possibly TRBD2 (5 bases). Looked up from germline, CDR1 is WSHSY and CDR2 is SAAADI. Trimming removed 7 bases from V and 3 bases from J, with 10 bases in between. The length of the CDR3 is 12 residues. The CDR3: CASKDSDYEQYF. Here the CDR3 DNA reads TGCGCCAGCAAGGACTCAGACTACGAGCAGTACTTC.

There are a few counts of this clone. The genes are TRBV2 and TRBJ1-1; no reliable D call. Germline CDR1 SNHLY, CDR2 FYNNEI. V shed 4 bases and J shed 2 bases, with 17 bases lying between them. The CDR3 is 16 residues long. In DNA, the CDR3 is TGTGCCAGCAGTGGGTCTTACCTTAAACTTAACACTGAAGCTTTCTTT. This translates into CASSGSYLKLNTEAFF.

The rearrangement uses TRBV6-5 and TRBJ1-5; D is uncertain. From germline, CDR1 is MNHEY and CDR2 SVGAGI. V gave up 2 bases and J gave up 8 bases, with 10 bases separating them. This CDR3 has 13 residues. The CDR3 protein is CASSYRPEEPQHF. The CDR3 bases are TGTGCCAGCAGTTACAGGCCCGAGGAGCCCCAGCATTTT.

The rearrangement uses TRBV19 and TRBJ2-7; the D is unclear. Trimming removed 5 bases at V and 3 bases at J, with 8 bases between. CDR3 length: 12 amino acids. Germline CDR1 LNHDA, CDR2 SQIVND (reference sequence). Written as DNA, the CDR3 is TGTGCCAGTAGTCCTGGCATCTACGAGCAGTACTTC. This gives the protein CASSPGIYEQYF.